This entry lists 10 T cell receptor beta chains sequenced from one sample in a study of T cell responses to AZD1222 COVID-19 vaccine. TCRdb keeps only in-frame clones here, not all; method: immunoSEQ multiplex PCR. The data show 200,000 to 300,000 clones, over 90% seen once. Sequencing was performed on peripheral blood, taken on day 0 of AZD1222 vaccination. All receptors derive from an adult in good health.

This clone was picked up one time. This chain joins TRBV6-2 or TRBV6-3 and TRBJ2-7; D is undetermined. The CDR3 spans 14 residues. The germline V gene encodes CDR1 MNHEY and CDR2 SVGEGT. Trimming left V 3 bases short and J 3 bases short, with 12 bases between. This CDR3 is CASSYGDTSYEQYF. The CDR3 region has the DNA TGTGCCAGCAGTTATGGAGACACAAGCTACGAGCAGTACTTC.

This chain uses TRBV19 with TRBJ2-7; 15 bases are a match to TRBD2. Germline CDR1 is LNHDA and CDR2 is SQIVND (reference sequence). The CDR3 sequence is 15 residues long. Trimming cost V 8 bases and J 0 bases; bases outside gene matches: 2. The CDR3 DNA is TGTGCCAGTGGGACTAGCGGGGGGCCCTCCTACGAGCAGTACTTC. Translating it yields CASGTSGGPSYEQYF.

The rearrangement links TRBV5-4 to TRBJ1-4, with D possibly being TRBD1 (5 bases). CDR1 and CDR2 from the germline V gene are SGHNT and YYREEE (reference sequence). This CDR3 contains 15 residues. The V end was cut by 4 bases, the J end by 8 bases, with 18 bases between. In DNA form, the CDR3 reads TGTGCCAGCAGCGCCAAGGGGCAGGGAGACGAAAAACTGTTTTTT. As protein: CASSAKGQGDEKLFF. Full variable domain (rest looked up from reference TRBV5-4 and TRBJ1-4): ETGVTQSPTHLIKTRGQQVTLRCSSQSGHNTVSWYQQALGQGPQFIFQYYREEENGRGNFPPRFSGLQFPNYSSELNVNALELDDSALYLCASSAKGQGDEKLFFGSGTQLSVL.

The gene calls are TRBV5-4 and TRBJ2-5; tentative D call: TRBD1 (6 bases). Germline V gene data show CDR1 as SGHNT and CDR2 as YYREEE (reference sequence). V was pared by 4 bases and J by 2 bases, with 12 bases between. CDR3 length equals 14 residues. The CDR3 region has the DNA TGTGCCAGCAGCACTACAGGGTTTCAAGAGACCCAGTACTTC. This sequence encodes CASSTTGFQETQYF.

This chain uses TRBV19 with TRBJ2-2; 10 nucleotides align to TRBD1. Germline V gene sequence: CDR1 LNHDA, CDR2 SQIVND (reference sequence). J lost 4 bases, V lost 2 bases, and 16 bases had no gene match. This CDR3 has 20 residues. The DNA for the CDR3 is TGTGCCAGTAGTATACCCAACGGACCCCGGGACAGGGGTATCACCGGGGAGCTGTTTTTT. This gives the protein CASSIPNGPRDRGITGELFF.

The rearrangement uses TRBV2 and TRBJ1-1, with 8 bases lining up with TRBD1. The CDR3 sequence is 13 residues long. Germline CDR1 and CDR2: SNHLY and FYNNEI. After removal of 11 bases from V and 3 bases from J, the junction contained 8 bases not matched to a gene. The CDR3 DNA sequence: TGTGCCCGAGAACAGGGGGAGGACACTGAAGCTTTCTTT. Translation gives CAREQGEDTEAFF.

The V gene is TRBV10-3, the J gene TRBJ2-3, with TRBD2 identical over 10 bases. This CDR3 is 16 amino acids long. The germline V gene has CDR1 ENHRY and CDR2 SYGVKD. J lost 6 bases, V lost 9 bases, and 15 bases had no gene match. The DNA for the CDR3 is TGTGCCATTACCGAAGGGGCTAGCGGGGGATCTGATACGCAGTATTTT. It codes for CAITEGASGGSDTQYF.

The chain uses TRBV5-1 and TRBJ2-5; 7 bases match TRBD1. V shed 5 bases, J shed 5 bases, and the junction held 12 bases outside the gene matches. The CDR3 has 15 amino acids. Per the germline V gene, CDR1 is SGHRS and CDR2 is YFSETQ. The DNA of the CDR3 is TGCGCCAGCAGGCGATCTGACAGGGCGGAGGAGACCCAGTACTTC. It is translated as CASRRSDRAEETQYF.

The chain joins TRBV18 to TRBJ2-1; 13 bases are a match to TRBD2. Germline V gene data show CDR1 as KGHSH and CDR2 as LQKENI. CDR3 size: 15 residues. V lost 5 bases, J lost 5 bases, and 3 bases stayed unmatched. The CDR3 DNA sequence: TGTGCCAGCTCAGCCGGACTAGCGGGGGACAATGAGCAGTTCTTC. Its protein product is CASSAGLAGDNEQFF.

The chain is built from TRBV7-6 and TRBJ2-1; D gene uncertain. The V gene's germline CDR1 is SGHVS and CDR2 FNYEAQ. The CDR3 runs to 14 residues. The V and J ends lost 2 bases and 7 bases respectively, with 12 bases between them. The CDR3 sequence: CASSLSLGRNEQFF. CDR3 in DNA: TGTGCCAGCAGCTTAAGCCTGGGAAGGAATGAGCAGTTCTTC.